This T cell receptor (beta chain) was documented in a study of blood T cell repertoires in COVID-19. Across the study: Italy, Spain and the United States were the sources of the convalescent and acute COVID-19 samples. Sources were T cells, B-cell-depleted T cells, or PBMCs; the material itself was cDNA or gDNA.

J was trimmed by 8 bases and V by 2 bases; bases with no gene match: 5. The V gene's germline CDR1 is KGHDR and CDR2 SFDVKD. CDR3 length equals 16 residues. In the original processing: The authors estimated nucleated cell counts from reference gene primer amplification. The table came from immunoSEQ multiplex PCR; TCRdb's copy has only in-frame clones and leaves some out. Clonal size and the V and J genes are those of that table, whereas D and trimming came from the DNA. Of nearly 40,000 clones listed, 80% are singletons. The rearrangement joins TRBV24-1 to TRBJ2-1, with 13 bases identical to TRBD2. This sequence was found in a man older than 75 with active or convalescent COVID-19. The sequencing input was peripheral blood. The CDR3 sequence is CATSDWTSGRGDEQFF. CDR3 in DNA: TGTGCCACCAGTGATTGGACTAGCGGGAGAGGCGATGAGCAGTTCTTC.